The T cell receptor (beta chain) under discussion was sequenced for a study of T-cell reconstitution after alpha-beta-depleted transplantation in children. Unique molecular identifiers were used to barcode this TCRbeta library. Via MiXCR, TCRdb re-called the PCR reads, giving one row per CDR3 protein. The repertoire holds around 200,000 distinct CDR3 sequences, with about 6.4% as singletons. Trimming took 5 bases from V and 5 from J, leaving 17 bases between them. The CDR3 sequence is 15 residues long. Germline CDR1 and CDR2: LNHNV and YYDKDF (reference sequence). This clonotype was seen at least ten times.

The chain carries TRBV15 and TRBJ2-3; either TRBD1 or TRBD2 may supply D (6 bases each). The starting material was PBMCs from the stem cell graft donor, obtained from the stem cell graft. The clonotype comes from a human donor who donated a stem cell graft to a child with Wiskott-Aldrich syndrome. CDR3 residues: CATSARRGDVDTQYF. The CDR3 DNA sequence: TGTGCCACCAGCGCCCGGAGGGGGGATGTAGATACGCAGTATTTT.